The T cell receptor (beta chain) under discussion was sequenced for a study of blood T cell repertoires in COVID-19. Study at large: The study drew acute and convalescent COVID-19 samples from the United States, Italy and Spain. In each case, the material was cDNA or gDNA derived from T cells, B-cell-depleted T cells, or PBMCs.

There are 17 residues in the CDR3. Germline-derived CDR1 and CDR2 are SGHVS and FQNEAQ. The germline V and J ends were trimmed by 5 bases and 0 bases, with 16 bases remaining between them. Original analysis: Reference gene primer amplification gave estimated nucleated cell counts. The protocol was immunoSEQ multiplex PCR, while the TCRdb copy is restricted to in-frame clones and leaves out a portion. Clone size and V and J calls were adopted from that table, with D and trimming inferred from the DNA. The repertoire holds about 210,000 clones, with 60% to 85% as singletons. Sequencing was done on a sample of peripheral blood. The TCR originated in a woman between 65 and 79 years old with acute or convalescent COVID-19. This chain joins TRBV7-8 and TRBJ2-2, with D perhaps TRBD2 (6 bases). CDR3 residues: CASSDIAGLSNTGELFF. In nucleotides, the CDR3 is TGTGCCAGCAGCGATATTGCGGGACTCTCGAACACCGGGGAGCTGTTTTTT. Filled out from reference TRBV7-8 and TRBJ2-2, the complete variable domain reads GAGVSQSPRYKVAKRGQDVALRCDPISGHVSLFWYQQALGQGPEFLTYFQNEAQLDKSGLPSDRFFAERPEGSVSTLKIQRTQQEDSAVYLCASSDIAGLSNTGELFFGEGSRLTVL.